Sequencing of this T cell receptor (beta chain) was carried out in a study of cytomegalovirus exposure and HLA in healthy donors. Study context: Out of about 190 million T cells, an earlier analysis found about 100 million unique TCR beta sequences in total. The study's findings and limits: Cytomegalovirus-associated status was assigned to 164 TCR beta chains. The dataset shows that most TCR sequences were rare, while some public TCRs occurred in many donors.

The PCR used 60 Vbeta and 13 Jbeta primers. Per the original methods: In a later analysis, the count reached roughly 80 million unique TCR beta chains, with approximately 11 million shared. The method was immunoSEQ multiplex PCR; TCRdb's version includes in-frame clones alone and lacks a portion of them. From that table come the V and J calls and clone size; the DNA was used to work out D and trimming. The table has approximately 180,000 clones, 84% seen once. Germline V gene data show CDR1 as SGHVS and CDR2 as FNYEAQ. There are 15 residues in the CDR3. V gave up 5 bases and J gave up 8 bases; unmatched junction bases: 9. In this sample, this clone turned up once. The target antigen is unknown.

The material sequenced was PBMCs. The sequence was obtained from a man aged 18 to 29 in good health and CMV-seronegative. The V call is TRBV7-6, the J call TRBJ1-4, with TRBD1 matching 9 bases. The CDR3 loop reads CASSPGTGSREKLFF. CDR3 nucleotides: TGTGCCAGCAGCCCCGGGACAGGGTCTCGGGAAAAACTGTTTTTT.